A single sample gave rise to the 19 T cell receptor beta chains below, sequenced in a study of siplizumab effects on memory and regulatory T cells. Assay: immunoSEQ multiplex PCR; the TCRdb copy retains only in-frame clones and omits some. The table lists some 120,000 clones, around 94% of them singletons. Sequenced material: non-Treg CD4+ T cells sorted from blood. The receptors were gathered from a human donor in good health.

The CDR3, as DNA: TGTGCCAGCAGCTTGGATCGGACTGACACAGATACGCAGTATTTT. Its protein product is CASSLDRTDTDTQYF. The chain links TRBV5-8 to TRBJ2-3; D perhaps matches TRBD2 (5 bases). Germline V gene sequence: CDR1 SGHTS, CDR2 YDEGEE. This CDR3 region has 15 residues. V was cut by 0 bases and J by 2 bases, with 10 bases left in between.

The chain employs TRBV11-2 and TRBJ2-1; D possibly corresponds to TRBD1 (6 bases). V was pared by 3 bases and J by 8 bases, with 17 bases between. The CDR3 is 15 residues long. Germline V CDR1 and CDR2: SGHAT, FQNNGV. This CDR3 reads CASSFGRGILYEQFF. The CDR3 nucleotides read TGTGCCAGCAGCTTCGGTAGGGGGATCTTGTATGAGCAGTTCTTC.

The rearrangement links TRBV7-3 to TRBJ2-1; D uncertain. Germline CDR1 is SGHTA and CDR2 is FQGTGA. The CDR3 runs to 15 residues. Trimming took 1 base from V and 4 from J, leaving 11 bases between them. This CDR3 reads CASSLISKIYNEQFF. In nucleotides, the CDR3 is TGTGCCAGCAGCTTAATTTCTAAAATTTACAATGAGCAGTTCTTC. The full variable domain, in which reference TRBV7-3 and TRBJ2-1 provide the parts outside the CDR3, is GAGVSQTPSNKVTEKGKYVELRCDPISGHTALYWYRQSLGQGPEFLIYFQGTGAADDSGLPNDRFFAVRPEGSVSTLKIQRTERGDSAVYLCASSLISKIYNEQFFGPGTRLTVL.

CDR3 loop: CASSLGGPLAGRTDTQYF. The CDR3 coding sequence is TGCGCCAGCAGCTTGGGTGGCCCTCTAGCGGGAAGAACAGATACGCAGTATTTT. This sequence joins TRBV5-1 and TRBJ2-3, with TRBD2 matching over 9 bases. Trimming took 0 bases from V and 3 from J; bases not matched to a gene: 11. Germline V gives CDR1 SGHRS, CDR2 YFSETQ. CDR3 length: 18 residues.

The J gene is TRBJ2-4, the V gene TRBV30, with unresolved D. Per the germline V gene, CDR1 is GTSNPN and CDR2 is SVGIG (reference sequence). V was cut by 7 bases and J by 0 bases, with 13 bases left in between. CDR3 length: 14 amino acids. CDR3 coding DNA: TGTGCCTCTAGTGAAACAGTAGCCAAAAACATTCAGTACTTC. Residues: CASSETVAKNIQYF. Together with reference TRBV30 and TRBJ2-4, the CDR3 gives the full variable domain: SQTIHQWPATLVQPVGSPLSLECTVEGTSNPNLYWYRQAAGRGLQLLFYSVGIGQISSEVPQNLSASRPQDRQFILSSKKLLLSDSGFYLCASSETVAKNIQYFGAGTRLSVL.

The chain couples TRBV5-1 to TRBJ2-1, with TRBD1 as a possible D gene (5 bases). V lost 4 bases, J lost 10 bases, and 15 bases lay in between. Germline V lookup: CDR1 SGHRS, CDR2 YFSETQ. This CDR3 contains 13 residues. The CDR3 loop is CASSAGRGDEQFF. CDR3 DNA: TGCGCCAGCAGCGCAGGGCGCGGCGACGAGCAGTTCTTC.

The chain uses TRBV5-4 and TRBJ2-3, with D perhaps matching TRBD2 (7 bases). V was trimmed by 5 bases and J by 4 bases, leaving 17 bases between them. CDR1 is SGHNT, CDR2 YYREEE, per germline (reference sequence). The CDR3 is 15 amino acids. The CDR3 DNA reads as TGTGCCAGCAGTTCCCCGGGGGGCGGCGCAGATACGCAGTATTTT. Protein sequence: CASSSPGGGADTQYF.

The J gene is TRBJ1-4, the V gene TRBV7-9; 8 bases line up with TRBD1. V lost 5 bases, J lost 3 bases, and 11 bases stayed unmatched. The CDR3 contains 17 residues. Germline CDR1 is SEHNR and CDR2 is FQNEAQ (reference sequence). This chain's CDR3 is CASSGTTGEWANEKLFF. Here the CDR3 DNA reads TGTGCCAGCAGCGGAACGACAGGGGAGTGGGCTAATGAAAAACTGTTTTTT.

This chain uses TRBV6-5 with TRBJ1-1; TRBD1 might be the D (5 bases). Germline V gene lookup returns CDR1 MNHEY and CDR2 SVGAGI. This CDR3 region has 13 residues. Trimming left V 4 bases short and J 1 base short, with 7 bases between. CDR3 DNA sequence: TGTGCCAGCAGTTGGGGCGGGAACACTGAAGCTTTCTTT. Translating gives CASSWGGNTEAFF.

This sequence joins TRBV5-1 and TRBJ1-4, with 7 nucleotides matching TRBD1. The CDR3 consists of 15 residues. The trim removed 1 base at V and 4 bases at J, leaving 4 bases unmatched. In germline, CDR1 is SGHRS, CDR2 YFSETQ. In DNA, the CDR3 is TGCGCCAGCAGCTTGATGGGACAGCGTAATGAAAAACTGTTTTTT. Amino acid sequence: CASSLMGQRNEKLFF.

The chain combines TRBV5-1 with TRBJ2-7; D may be TRBD2 (6 bases). This CDR3 contains 17 residues. The germline V and J ends were trimmed by 0 bases and 2 bases, with 18 bases remaining between them. Germline CDR1 reads SGHRS; CDR2 reads YFSETQ. The chain's CDR3 is CASSLDVTGASTYEQYF. CDR3 bases: TGCGCCAGCAGCTTGGACGTGACGGGAGCAAGTACCTACGAGCAGTACTTC.

The chain is built from TRBV11-3 and TRBJ2-1; D is ambiguous. Trimming removed 5 bases at V and 2 bases at J, with 13 bases between. Germline V gives CDR1 SGHNT, CDR2 YENEEA. The length of the CDR3 is 15 residues. The CDR3 loop is CASSRSNQPYNEQFF. CDR3 nucleotides: TGTGCCAGCAGCCGGTCTAACCAGCCCTACAATGAGCAGTTCTTC.

This chain joins TRBV19 and TRBJ1-2; 7 nucleotides match TRBD1. The V and J ends lost 3 bases and 3 bases, in that order; junction bases with no gene match: 13. The CDR3 contains 17 residues. CDR1 LNHDA and CDR2 SQIVND come from the germline V gene (reference sequence). As DNA, the CDR3 is TGTGCCAGTAGTATTATGCCCCGACAGGGCATCTACTATGGCTACACCTTC. It codes for CASSIMPRQGIYYGYTF. The full variable domain, completed using reference TRBV19 and TRBJ1-2, is DGGITQSPKYLFRKEGQNVTLSCEQNLNHDAMYWYRQDPGQGLRLIYYSQIVNDFQKGDIAEGYSVSREKKESFPLTVTSAQKNPTAFYLCASSIMPRQGIYYGYTFGSGTRLTVV.

Worth noting for this clone: A read error may account for a junction end that differs from germline. The V gene is TRBV6-1, the J gene TRBJ1-1, with 7 bases matching TRBD1. The CDR3 sequence is 11 residues long. Germline lookup yields CDR1 MNHNS and CDR2 SASEGT. The CDR3 bases are TGTGCCAGCAGTGCTTCGACAGGGCCAACCTTT. Translated: CASSASTGPTF.

The rearrangement links TRBV7-3 to TRBJ1-1; a possible D gene is TRBD1 (6 bases). Germline values: CDR1 SGHTA, CDR2 FQGTGA. Trimming cost V 5 bases and J 2 bases, with 15 bases left between them. This CDR3 comprises 15 residues. CDR3 DNA sequence: TGTGCCAGCAGCCAAGGGGGAGCGACAAACACTGAAGCTTTCTTT. Protein: CASSQGGATNTEAFF.

The sample holds one count of this clone. The chain uses TRBV7-8 and TRBJ2-7, with D tentatively TRBD2 (5 bases). Germline loops: CDR1 SGHVS, CDR2 FQNEAQ. The CDR3 sequence is 14 residues long. V shed 2 bases and J shed 3 bases, with 11 bases lying between them. CDR3 DNA sequence: TGTGCCAGCAGCTTAATCGAGGGTCACTACGAGCAGTACTTC. Its translation is CASSLIEGHYEQYF.

The V call is TRBV9, the J call TRBJ2-5, with 11 bases identical to TRBD1. V lost 4 bases and J lost 0; bases outside the gene matches: 5. From germline, CDR1 is SGDLS and CDR2 YYNGEE. The CDR3 loop spans 16 amino acids. The CDR3 reads CASSTGQGAYQETQYF. CDR3 coding DNA: TGTGCCAGCAGCACCGGACAGGGGGCCTACCAAGAGACCCAGTACTTC.

Points on this clone: Within the sample, other DNA sequences also encode this same CDR3. The CDR3 region has the DNA TGTGCCAGCTCGCCTGGTTGGACATCCGAGGCCTACGAGCAGTACTTC. Translating it yields CASSPGWTSEAYEQYF. The rearrangement uses TRBV18 and TRBJ2-7; D perhaps matches TRBD1 (5 bases). Germline values: CDR1 KGHSH, CDR2 LQKENI. V was clipped by 6 bases and J by 2 bases, with 20 bases between them. The CDR3 totals 16 residues.

The rearrangement joins TRBV11-2 to TRBJ1-1; D not resolved. V lost 1 base and J lost 1, with 10 bases in between. Germline CDR1 is SGHAT and CDR2 is FQNNGV. There are 15 residues in the CDR3. CDR3 DNA sequence: TGTGCCAGCAGCTTAGCGGGGTTAGGGAACACTGAAGCTTTCTTT. This translates into CASSLAGLGNTEAFF.